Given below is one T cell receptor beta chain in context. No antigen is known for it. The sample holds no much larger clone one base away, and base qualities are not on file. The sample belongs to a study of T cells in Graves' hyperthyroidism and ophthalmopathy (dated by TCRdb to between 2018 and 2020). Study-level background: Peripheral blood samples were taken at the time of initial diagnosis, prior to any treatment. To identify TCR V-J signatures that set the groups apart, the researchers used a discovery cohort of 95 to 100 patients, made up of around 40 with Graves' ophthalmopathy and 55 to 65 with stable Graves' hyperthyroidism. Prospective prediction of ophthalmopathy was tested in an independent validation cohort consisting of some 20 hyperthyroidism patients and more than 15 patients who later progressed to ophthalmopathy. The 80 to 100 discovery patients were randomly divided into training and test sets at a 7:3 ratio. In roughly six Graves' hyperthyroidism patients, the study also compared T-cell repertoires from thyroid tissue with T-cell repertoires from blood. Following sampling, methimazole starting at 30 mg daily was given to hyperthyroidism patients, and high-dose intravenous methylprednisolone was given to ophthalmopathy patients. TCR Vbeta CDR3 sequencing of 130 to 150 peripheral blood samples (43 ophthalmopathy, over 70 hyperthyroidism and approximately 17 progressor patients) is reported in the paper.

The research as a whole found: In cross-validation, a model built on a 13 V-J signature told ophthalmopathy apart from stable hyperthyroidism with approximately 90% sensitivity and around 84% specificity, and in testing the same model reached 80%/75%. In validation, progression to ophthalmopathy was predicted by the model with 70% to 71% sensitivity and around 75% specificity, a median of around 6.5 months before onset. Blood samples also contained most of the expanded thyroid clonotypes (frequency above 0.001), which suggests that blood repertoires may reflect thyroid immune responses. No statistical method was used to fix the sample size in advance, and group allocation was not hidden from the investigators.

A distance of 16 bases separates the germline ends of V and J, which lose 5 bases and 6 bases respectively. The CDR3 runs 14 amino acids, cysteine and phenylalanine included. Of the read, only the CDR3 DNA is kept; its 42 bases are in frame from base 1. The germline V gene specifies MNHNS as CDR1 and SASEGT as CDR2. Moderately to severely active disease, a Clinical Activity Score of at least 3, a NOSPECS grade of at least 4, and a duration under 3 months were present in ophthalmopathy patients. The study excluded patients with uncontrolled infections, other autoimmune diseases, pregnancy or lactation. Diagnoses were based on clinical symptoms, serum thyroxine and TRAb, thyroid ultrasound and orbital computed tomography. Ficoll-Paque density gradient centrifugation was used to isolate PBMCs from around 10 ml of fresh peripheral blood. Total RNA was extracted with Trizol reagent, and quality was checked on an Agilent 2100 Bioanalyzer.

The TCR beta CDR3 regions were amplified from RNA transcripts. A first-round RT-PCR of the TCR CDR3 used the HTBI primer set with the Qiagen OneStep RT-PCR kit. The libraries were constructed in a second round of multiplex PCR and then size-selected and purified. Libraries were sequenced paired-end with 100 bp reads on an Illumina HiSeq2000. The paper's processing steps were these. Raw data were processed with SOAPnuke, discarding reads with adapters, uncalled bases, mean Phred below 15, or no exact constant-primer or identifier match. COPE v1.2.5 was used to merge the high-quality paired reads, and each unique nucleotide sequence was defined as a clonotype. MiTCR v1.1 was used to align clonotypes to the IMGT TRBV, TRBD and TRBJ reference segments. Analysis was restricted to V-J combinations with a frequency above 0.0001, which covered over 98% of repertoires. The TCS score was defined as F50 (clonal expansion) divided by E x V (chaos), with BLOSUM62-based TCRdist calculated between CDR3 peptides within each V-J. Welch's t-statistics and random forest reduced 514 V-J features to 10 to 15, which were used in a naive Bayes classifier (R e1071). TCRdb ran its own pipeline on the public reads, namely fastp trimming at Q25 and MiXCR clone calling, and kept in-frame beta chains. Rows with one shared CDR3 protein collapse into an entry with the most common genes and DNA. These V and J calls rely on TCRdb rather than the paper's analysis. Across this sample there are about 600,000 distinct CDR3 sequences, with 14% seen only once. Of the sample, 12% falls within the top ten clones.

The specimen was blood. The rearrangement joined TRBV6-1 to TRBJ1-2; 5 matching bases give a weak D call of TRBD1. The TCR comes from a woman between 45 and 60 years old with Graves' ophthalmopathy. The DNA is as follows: TGTGCCAGCAGTCACAGACAGCTGAGGGATGGCTACACCTTC. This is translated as CASSHRQLRDGYTF.